The clone carrying this TCR beta chain was seen more than once but under ten times. This record belongs to a study of response to subunit inactivated influenza vaccine. Germline CDR1 is SGDLS and CDR2 is YYNGEE. Trimming stripped 2 bases from V and 5 bases from J, with 13 bases between. There are 14 residues in the CDR3. TCRdb re-derived calls from the RT-PCR reads in MiXCR, one entry per CDR3 protein. The table includes 150,000 to 200,000 distinct CDR3 sequences, 12% detected once. In addition, the sample was reused for a study of T cells expressing NK-cell markers. That source notes: A 5'RACE template switching approach incorporating UMIs was used to make TCR beta cDNA. Sorted CD3+CD56+NKG2C+, CD3+CD56+NKG2C- and CD3+CD56-NKG2C+ T-cell subsets were beta-chain profiled. One of the eight sequenced donors was seronegative, whereas the other seven were HCMV-seropositive. As a fraction of CD8+ T cells, dominant NKG2C+ clonotypes reached roughly 1.0-7.5% in six donors. Topping the CD3+CD56-NKG2C+ fraction as well were these clonotypes, in a few donors.

This receptor was obtained from a middle-aged man who received an inactivated influenza vaccine. The chain has TRBV9 and TRBJ2-5; tentatively, D is TRBD2 (6 bases). Material: CD8+ T cells sorted from PBMCs, obtained roughly 13 days after vaccination. DNA for the CDR3: TGTGCCAGCAGCGTCGGAGGGACGGCGGAGACCCAGTACTTC. Its protein is CASSVGGTAETQYF. The complete variable domain, with remaining parts taken from reference TRBV9 and TRBJ2-5, reads DSGVTQTPKHLITATGQRVTLRCSPRSGDLSVYWYQQSLDQGLQFLIQYYNGEERAKGNILERFSAQQFPDLHSELNLSSLELGDSALYFCASSVGGTAETQYFGPGTRLLVL.